The present entry profiles one T cell receptor (beta chain) with its context. No antigen is known for it. The input lacks base qualities; no much larger clone sits a single base away. The TCR beta CDR3 region was amplified from genomic DNA by two rounds of multiplex PCR. In the first PCR round, primers specific to each TRBV and TRBJ gene were used, and the primer sequences were filed in Chinese patent CN105087789A. Universal primers were used in the second PCR round. The Roche High Pure PCR Template Preparation Kit was used to extract genomic DNA from frozen PBMCs. An Illumina HiSeq 3000 was used to sequence the libraries paired-end with 151 bp reads. The study's processing was this. CutAdapt was used to discard raw reads that did not contain the multiplex PCR primer sequences. High-quality paired reads were merged into contigs with PEAR. MiXCR assigned TRB V, D and J gene segments to each contig by aligning to reference sequences. To remove sequencing errors, CDR3 sequences were clustered according to base quality and sequence similarity. Shannon entropy normalized by the natural log of productive TCR sequence number was used as the measure of diversity. To get clonality, Shannon entropy was divided by the natural log of the number of unique clonotypes, and that result was subtracted from one. Progression-free survival cut-offs for repertoire metrics were chosen using the Youden index of ROC curves, with analyses run in R 3.5.3. TCRdb trimmed public reads at Q25 via fastp, called clones via MiXCR and kept in-frame beta chains. Identical CDR3 proteins give one entry, which carries the most common genes and DNA. Clone size and V and J calls follow TCRdb, not the original study. In all, the sample holds about 12,000 distinct CDR3 sequences, and around half of those were seen once. Of the sample, 20% to 25% is held by the ten largest clones.

The data were obtained in a study of prognosis after radiotherapy for stage I lung cancer (dated by TCRdb to the early 2020s). About the full investigation: Between early 2018 and 2019, under 20 patients with stage I NSCLC were enrolled in Nanjing, China. SBRT was delivered in 3 to 5 fractions with a biologically effective dose of at least 100 Gy, and image-guided IMRT or VMAT was used for delivery. The study sequenced 40 or so blood samples from approximately 20 patients, one before and one after SBRT per patient. About 20% of the 19 patients developed distant metastases after SBRT, at a median of about seven months; the other 15 showed no significant progression. Four to six patients had oligometastatic NSCLC after surgical resection of the primary tumor, and around 13 had newly diagnosed primary stage I lung tumors. Every patient was deemed medically inoperable, more than ten because of comorbidities and over 5 because they refused surgery. Peripheral blood TCR beta repertoires were profiled in stage I NSCLC patients before and after stereotactic body radiotherapy, and the study then linked these repertoires to distant failure. The cohort included about a dozen men and five or six women, with a median age of about 79 years and a range of about 50 to 85 years. On tumor histology, twelve patients had adenocarcinoma and several had squamous cell carcinoma. Concurrent therapy was not administered to any patient alongside SBRT. General study outcomes and caveats: None of the reported P values were adjusted for multiple comparisons. A decrease in unique TCR clone counts was observed after SBRT (median roughly 10,000 before versus approximately 6,900 after; Wilcoxon paired P=0.011). Tumor specificity of expanded TCR clones was not determined. The study was limited by the small cohort and short follow-up, and independent validation of the study findings is required. Post-SBRT Shannon entropy and its change from baseline were lower in patients who developed distant metastases; baseline Shannon entropy was not associated with metastases. TRBV and TRBJ usage frequencies reportedly varied with metastasis status, involving two V genes at baseline and about 10 V and two J genes after SBRT.

No patient had a history of other malignancies or prior chemotherapy or radiotherapy, and all had node-negative disease on CT and PET/CT. Around 6 milliliters of peripheral venous blood were drawn into EDTA tubes at each of two time points. Ficoll-Paque Plus density-gradient centrifugation was used to isolate PBMCs. Immediately after collection, samples were stored at -80 degrees C until analysis. The sequences come from PBMCs, collected before or after stereotactic body radiation therapy (not recorded which). The sequence was obtained from a donor aged 50 or older with non-small cell lung cancer.

CDR3 region: CASAPGVSGTDTQYF. The DNA is as follows: TGTGCCAGCGCCCCTGGGGTTAGCGGCACAGATACGCAGTATTTT. The receptor chain draws on TRBV12-3 or TRBV12-4 and TRBJ2-3, with TRBD2 tentatively as D gene (5 bases match). Inclusive of the bounding cysteine and phenylalanine, the CDR3 is 15 residues long. CDR3 DNA is the only sequence kept; it has 45 bases, read in frame from the first base. V sheds 8 bases and J sheds 1 base, leaving 16 bases between their ends.